The 6 T cell receptor beta chains below all came from one sample that was sequenced in a study of tumour-infiltrating T cells in Burkitt lymphoma. Assay: immunoSEQ multiplex PCR; the TCRdb copy retains only in-frame clones and omits some. Among under 950 clones listed, 15% to 20% were seen once. The sequenced sample consisted of tumor tissue. Receptors were obtained from a human donor with Burkitt lymphoma.

This clone was counted only a few times. The chain carries TRBV5-1 and TRBJ1-2, with no clear D. This CDR3 is 15 amino acids long. Trimming took 0 bases from V and 4 from J, leaving 13 bases between them. CDR1 is SGHRS and CDR2 is YFSETQ in the germline V gene. The CDR3 reads CASSLAGGLSYGYTF. CDR3 nucleotide sequence: TGCGCCAGCAGCTTGGCCGGAGGGTTGAGCTATGGCTACACCTTC.

This chain joins TRBV5-1 and TRBJ1-5, with a possible D match to TRBD1 (5 bases). V lost 2 bases to trimming and J lost 6 bases, with 12 bases between them. Germline assignment: CDR1 SGHRS and CDR2 YFSETQ. The CDR3 length is 14 residues. The CDR3 bases are TGCGCCAGCAGCTTTACGGGGCAGGGTCAGCCCCAGCATTTT. Translated, it gives CASSFTGQGQPQHF.

This clone has just a few counts. V gene TRBV6-5 combines with J gene TRBJ2-3, with D perhaps TRBD1 (6 bases). Trimming left V 6 bases short and J 4 bases short, with 11 bases between. CDR1 is MNHEY and CDR2 is SVGAGI in the germline V gene. The CDR3 spans 13 residues. The CDR3 is CASRPNRADTQYF. For the CDR3, the DNA is TGTGCCAGCAGACCGAACAGGGCAGATACGCAGTATTTT.

This chain's CDR3 is CASSATSRGANTGELFF. The CDR3 DNA sequence: TGTGCCAGCAGCGCTACCTCGCGGGGGGCGAACACCGGGGAGCTGTTTTTT. The rearrangement links TRBV9 to TRBJ2-2, with TRBD2 matching 8 bases. The CDR3 is made up of 17 amino acids. The ends lost 3 bases at V and 0 bases at J; junction bases unmatched: 7. Germline CDR1 is SGDLS and CDR2 is YYNGEE.

The V and J genes are TRBV6-5 and TRBJ1-6; possible D gene TRBD1, 6 bases. There are 16 residues in the CDR3. In germline, CDR1 is MNHEY, CDR2 SVGAGI. V lost 1 base, J lost 8 bases, and 15 bases lay in between. CDR3 sequence: CASSYFRGRKDSPLHF. For the CDR3, the DNA is TGTGCCAGCAGTTACTTTCGGGGGCGTAAAGATTCACCCCTCCACTTT.

By its share, this clone is large. Other DNA sequences in this sample translate to the same CDR3. The chain links TRBV7-8 to TRBJ1-2; TRBD1 matches 8 bases. Germline trimming cut 5 bases from V and 4 bases from J; bases unmatched to any gene: 6. Germline V gene sequence: CDR1 SGHVS, CDR2 FQNEAQ. The CDR3 sequence is 14 residues long. CDR3 nucleotides: TGTGCCAGCAGCCCCAGGGGGCTCGGCTATGGCTACACCTTC. The encoded protein is CASSPRGLGYGYTF.